This T cell receptor beta chain was identified during a study of Ad26.COV2.S vaccination and SARS-CoV-2 variants (dated by TCRdb to about 2021). A note on the overall study: Vaccine-arm donors were drawn from COV1001, a multicentre, randomized, double-blind, placebo-controlled phase I-IIa trial of Ad26.COV2.S in healthy adults. Blinding of investigators to trial group allocation was maintained during experiments and outcome assessment. Trial participants were randomized into five groups of five: low-dose or high-dose Ad26.COV2.S given once or twice, or placebo on both occasions. TCRbeta repertoire sequencing served as the tool for gauging how specific and how broad the SARS-CoV-2-reactive T cell receptors were following Ad26.COV2.S vaccination. The TCR-sequenced set comprised approximately 32 samples: around 20 Ad26.COV2.S vaccine recipients, 5 placebo recipients and 8 SARS-CoV-2 convalescent individuals. Ad26.COV2.S was administered intramuscularly at 5 x 10^10 or 1 x 10^11 viral particles, either as a single shot or as two shots given 56 days apart.

Findings and caveats that apply to the study as a whole: The study lacked the statistical power to compare responses across vaccine doses or regimens. It was noted by the authors that total T cell responses may have been underestimated by the TCR breadth and depth analyses. Ad26.COV2.S recipients had higher spike-specific TCR breadth than placebo recipients (P = 0.0014). After vaccination, substantial breadth of spike-specific CD8+ and CD4+ T cell responses was reported. Comparable non-spike TCR breadth was observed between vaccine and placebo recipients, consistent with only spike being contained in the vaccine.

This clone was seen only a few times. Its recognized antigen is unknown. Per-nucleotide qualities are absent, and no much larger clonotype sits a single base away. The CDR3, cysteine through phenylalanine, is 17 amino acids long. The sequence is cut down to CDR3 DNA, 51 bases in frame from base 1. CDR1 and CDR2 are drawn from the germline V gene (reference sequence): MNHEY, SMNVEV. V trim: 5 bases; J trim: 1 base; unmatched bases: 10. The immunoSEQ Assay was used to sequence TCRbeta CDR3 regions. After extraction, genomic DNA underwent amplification by bias-controlled multiplex PCR, followed by high-throughput sequencing. The study's own analysis went as follows. Collapsing and filtering of sequences were performed to quantify the absolute abundance of each unique TCRbeta CDR3 region. T cell fraction was estimated by normalization of TCRbeta template counts to usable DNA, with usable DNA being measured through amplification of reference genes present in all nucleated cells. Repertoire TCRs were annotated as SARS-CoV-2-specific when V gene, CDR3 amino acid sequence and J gene were exactly matched to a known reactive TCR set. MIRA supplied the reference SARS-CoV-2 TCR set, which was filtered for enrichment in COVID-19-positive ImmuneCODE repertoires so that public or cross-reactive TCRs were removed. Using the MIRA antigens, annotated TCRs were further analysed by specific ORF or by position within an ORF. Breadth was defined as the number of annotated unique rearrangements divided by the total number of unique productive rearrangements, and depth was defined as the summed frequency of the annotated unique rearrangements. Two-sided Wilcoxon rank-sum tests were used to compare TCR breadth between groups. Not all clones reach the TCRdb copy of this immuneACCESS table, which keeps in-frame sequences only. Checked studies attribute under half of the gap to unresolved V genes and leave the rest unexplained. Clone size and the V and J calls come from that table; the DNA yielded D and trimming. This sample gives about 400,000 clones in total; less than 90% of them show up just once. The top ten hold roughly 3.2% of the sample.

Reading the label with the study, this specimen's treatment or condition is: roughly 20 received Ad26.COV2.S at low or high dose, single or two shots; about five received placebo; per-sample allocation not given. Repertoires of vaccine and placebo recipients were sequenced from samples taken on day 63 after the first injection. Cohort 1b enrolled 25 or so adults aged 18-55 years at a single site in Boston, USA, between 29 July and 7 August 2020. Ad26.COV2.S consisted of a replication-incompetent adenovirus type 26 vector by which a prefusion-stabilized SARS-CoV-2 spike protein from the original Wuhan strain was expressed.

The clonotype was recovered from a person aged 18-65 years who received the Ad26.COV2.S COVID-19 vaccine or a placebo. The sequencing here drew on peripheral blood, taken in a trial of Ad26.COV2.S vaccine versus placebo. This chain is built from TRBV27 and TRBJ2-2; the junction holds 7 bases that match TRBD1. The sequenced DNA is TGTGCCAGCAGTCTAAATAGACAGGGCAAGAACACCGGGGAGCTGTTTTTT. The resulting protein is CASSLNRQGKNTGELFF.